This TCR beta chain is drawn from a study of cytomegalovirus exposure and HLA in healthy donors (dated by TCRdb to the late 2010s). For the wider study: In an earlier analysis of 550 to 750 of the donors, 250 to 300 Gb of sequence data and 117 million unique TCR beta sequences from about 180 million T cells were reported. Of the roughly 400 genotyped donors, over 70% fell in the genetic ancestry cluster associated with self-reported Caucasian donors. Four to six DR-DQ haplotypes were handled as single units for association and clustering, since linkage in the cohort was strong. To predict cytomegalovirus infection status, the study combined high-throughput TCR immunosequencing, statistical association of individual TCRs with disease status, and machine learning. A later genetic analysis took genome-wide SNP genotypes for about 65% of the roughly 670 donors and used that subset as a discovery cohort. Every repertoire in the discovery cohort had been generated on one and the same sequencing platform. HLA typing included class I and class II loci at four-digit resolution. Donor age, sex, ethnicity and CMV serostatus were compiled together with the repertoire data. Around 320 gigabases of sequencing data and around 87 million unique TCR sequences were included in an early release covering around 650 HLA-typed donors. A separate validation cohort of some 130 different subjects was used in addition to the roughly 670-subject first cohort. In an earlier analysis of 500 to 650 of the donors, high-throughput TCR beta sequencing was used to judge whether each TCR beta V gene segment behaved as functional or pseudogenic. Rather than using new phenotypic data, the later analysis identified candidate immune exposures from TCR beta sequences and from how often those sequences occurred across donors. Among some 400 genotyped donors of the cohort, an average of about 240,000 unique TCR beta nucleotide sequences was sequenced per donor, of which roughly 18% were non-productive. The T cell repertoires of roughly 660 subjects were profiled by immunosequencing and related to cytomegalovirus serostatus. The study aimed to test whether signatures of past pathogen exposure could be identified by cataloging public T cell receptors. Typing coverage varied by locus: roughly 620-640 donors for A, B, C, DRB1 and DQB1; approximately 500 for DQA1; around 610 for DPA1; roughly 450 for DPB1. To study patterns of TCR occurrence, a later analysis re-analyzed previously published TCR beta repertoires from 600 to 750 donors and added high-resolution HLA genotyping.

A note on this clone: Its antigen has not been determined. The input lacks base qualities; no much larger clone sits a single base away.

The study at large found these results: A later analysis associated approximately 17,000 TCR beta sequences with specific HLA alleles at a false discovery rate of 0.05. Compared with the roughly 670-donor mean, donors in an Asian-associated ancestry cluster had fewer N-insertions in productive TCRs, according to a later genetic analysis. In vitro tests confirmed that three of the cytomegalovirus-associated TCR beta chains recognize cytomegalovirus antigens. The authors suggested that the approach could potentially be generalized to other disease states and immunological phenotypes. Most TCR sequences were seen in very few donors, while some public TCRs were found in many individuals. Strong co-occurrence of HLA alleles, especially DR and DQ, made assigning TCR associations to individual alleles difficult. The presence/absence analyses assumed that sequencing depth was roughly uniform across donors, and that assumption may not be true. Fewer than 20 rarely observed V segments, including chromosome 9 orphons, were excluded from the earlier analysis of approximately 500 of the donors because counts were too low. Correlated functional status among segregating V segments might be attributable to linkage disequilibrium, but an unknown experimental factor could not be ruled out. Because HLA typing was missing for some donors at each locus, association tests included only the typed subset. In a later analysis, most CMV-associated TCR beta chains were found to appear HLA-restricted, with HLA associations seemingly driven largely by CMV exposure. In an earlier analysis of some 540 of the donors, most TCR beta V segments appeared in productive rearrangements about 87% or about 30% of the time, broadly matching IMGT annotations. A further reported finding was that TCR beta sequences accurately predicted the HLA-A and HLA-B alleles for most subjects in the first cohort. Immune exposure information for the cohort was limited to CMV serostatus. In the study, some 160 TCR beta chains were listed as associated with cytomegalovirus. Compared with equally common non-associated chains, HLA-associated TCR beta chains in a later analysis were more clonally expanded and had lower generation probabilities. An association between a missense DCLRE1C variant and V-gene and J-gene trimming of TCR beta chains was found in a later genetic analysis and replicated in an independent cohort. The classifier was reported to diagnose cytomegalovirus status with high specificity and sensitivity in both the original cohort and the validation cohort. According to a later analysis, TCR association rates differed among HLA loci, with DRB1 alleles showing the most associated TCRs and HLA-C alleles showing the fewest. In this cohort, only TCR beta chains were sequenced, and detectable features were limited by the absence of alpha or paired-chain data. Some IMGT-functional V segments, including TRBV6-2 and TRBV6-3, could not be distinguished by the 87-base-pair reads and were therefore excluded. According to a later analysis, parvovirus B19, influenza, CMV and Epstein-Barr virus appeared linked to several top co-occurrence clusters. A cluster of highly shared sequence variants was judged likely to represent a technical artifact of the sequencing pipeline.

The cohort comprised under 700 healthy bone marrow donors. Cohort members were all nominally healthy when sampled, although unrecorded immune exposures were likely present. The donor was CMV seropositive and belonged to the group of 250 to 300 seropositive cohort members. A peripheral blood sample was provided by each donor, and peripheral blood mononuclear cells were used for TCR beta sequencing. Genomic DNA extraction from the blood cell samples was performed with the Qiagen DNeasy Blood Extraction Kit. Library construction relied on the immunoSEQ multiplex PCR assay. The multiplex PCR relied on a mix of 60 forward primers for TCR Vbeta segments and 13 reverse primers for TCR Jbeta segments. Amplification of the CDR3 region of rearranged TCR beta genes was performed with a multiplex PCR assay on genomic DNA. The amplified TCR beta libraries were sequenced on the Illumina HiSeq System as 87-base-pair reads. The published analysis was carried out like this. Across the roughly 670 repertoires, a later analysis counted approximately 83 million unique TCR beta chains, 9.5 million to 12 million of which were shared by at least two donors. Raw reads were error-corrected and collapsed into unique sequences by a nearest-neighbor algorithm in which closely related sequences were merged to remove PCR and sequencing errors. Alignment of CDR3 sequences to IMGT reference sequences was used to assign V, D and J gene segments. Each retained sequence needed at least a six-nucleotide match to both a V gene segment and a J gene segment. Rearrangements were called productive when the CDR3 lacked stop codons and stayed in frame with V and J; all others were non-productive. CDR3 was defined by IMGT convention, running from the second conserved V-encoded cysteine to the conserved J-encoded phenylalanine. In an earlier analysis of roughly 580 of the donors, sequences lacking an unambiguous match to a single V gene segment were excluded. In an earlier analysis of 450 to 700 of the donors, V segments were called functional above 56.7% productive rearrangements and were called segregating when the between-donor standard deviation exceeded 5%. A statistical classification framework was built for diagnosing cytomegalovirus status from the catalog of TCR beta chain sequences. A later analysis assigned V and J genes by comparing TCR nucleotide sequences with IMGT/GENE-DB human TR gene sequences. The TCRdist pipeline was used in a later analysis to assign CDR3 sequences and most-parsimonious VDJ recombination scenarios. In a later analysis, every TCR beta chain was defined by the combination of its CDR3 amino acid sequence and its V-gene family, and reads without a unique V-gene family were dropped. To address suspected cross-contamination and a sequencing artifact, a later analysis removed 592 highly shared, low-generation-probability nucleotide sequences. For each public chain, a later analysis derived a clonal expansion index from normalized ranks of inferred template counts within each repertoire. In a later analysis, generation probabilities were computed using a VDJ recombination model fitted to out-of-frame rearrangements, and the results were checked against IGoR. A later analysis scored TCR-TCR, TCR-HLA and TCR-CMV co-occurrence with hypergeometric tests, applying a repertoire-size bias correction to TCR pairs. A later analysis estimated false discovery rates by permuting HLA or CMV assignments 20 times. In a later analysis, co-occurring TCRs were grouped with DBSCAN, and TCRdist sequence similarity was added when clustering was performed within HLA-allele-positive subsets. Co-occurrence clustering excluded repertoires with fewer than 30,000 or more than 120,000 public chains, plus five with anomalous nucleotide sharing. The source is immuneACCESS, and TCRdb retained only in-frame sequences with V and J called. Part of the clones is not carried over; for the studies checked, unresolved V genes explain less than half of this, and the remainder is unexplained. V and J calls and clone size are those listed in that table; D and trimming were worked out from the DNA. This sample holds roughly 150,000 clones; about 85% were observed only once. Together, the top ten hold 2% to 3% of the sample.

After removal of 6 bases from V and 6 bases from J, the junction retains 7 bases not matched to a gene. CDR1 LNHDA and CDR2 SQIVND are derived from the germline V gene (reference sequence). The CDR3 holds 15 amino acids from the cysteine to the phenylalanine. The sequence is cut down to CDR3 DNA, 45 bases in frame from base 1. Sequencing was performed on PBMCs. The sequence joins TRBV19 to TRBJ2-1; TRBD2 fits 11 bases in the junction. The sequence derives from a man aged 25 to 45 in good health and CMV-seropositive. The DNA sequence is TGTGCCAGTAGGGTTAGCGGGAGGGCCGGCAATGAGCAGTTCTTC. This codes for CASRVSGRAGNEQFF.